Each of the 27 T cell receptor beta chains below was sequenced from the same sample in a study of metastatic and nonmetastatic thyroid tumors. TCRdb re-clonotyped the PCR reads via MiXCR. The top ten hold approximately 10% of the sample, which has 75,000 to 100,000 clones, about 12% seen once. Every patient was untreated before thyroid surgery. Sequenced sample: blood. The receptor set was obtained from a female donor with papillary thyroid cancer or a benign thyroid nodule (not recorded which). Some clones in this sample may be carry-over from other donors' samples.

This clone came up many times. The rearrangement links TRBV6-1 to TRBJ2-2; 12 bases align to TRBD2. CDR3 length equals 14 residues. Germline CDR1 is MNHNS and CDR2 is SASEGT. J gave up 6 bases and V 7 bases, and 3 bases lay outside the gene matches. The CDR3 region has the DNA TGTGCCAGCACTAGCGGGAGGGACGCCGGGGAGCTGTTTTTT. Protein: CASTSGRDAGELFF.

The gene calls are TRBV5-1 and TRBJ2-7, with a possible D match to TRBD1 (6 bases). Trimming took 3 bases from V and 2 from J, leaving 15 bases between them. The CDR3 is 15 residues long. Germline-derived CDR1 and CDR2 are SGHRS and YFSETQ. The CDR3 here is CASSWQPQGAYEQYF. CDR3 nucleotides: TGCGCCAGCAGCTGGCAGCCACAGGGCGCCTACGAGCAGTACTTC.

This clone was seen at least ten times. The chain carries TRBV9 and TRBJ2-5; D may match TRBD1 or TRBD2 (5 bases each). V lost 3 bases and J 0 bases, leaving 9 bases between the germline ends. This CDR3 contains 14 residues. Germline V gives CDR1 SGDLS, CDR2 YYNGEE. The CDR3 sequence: CASSGSGHQETQYF. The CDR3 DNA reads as TGTGCCAGCAGCGGCTCGGGACACCAAGAGACCCAGTACTTC.

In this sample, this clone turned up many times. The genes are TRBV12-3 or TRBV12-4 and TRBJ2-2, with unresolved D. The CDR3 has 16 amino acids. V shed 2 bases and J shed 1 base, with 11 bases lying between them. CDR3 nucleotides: TGTGCCAGCAGTTTAAGGCGGCAGATGAACACCGGGGAGCTGTTTTTT. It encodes CASSLRRQMNTGELFF.

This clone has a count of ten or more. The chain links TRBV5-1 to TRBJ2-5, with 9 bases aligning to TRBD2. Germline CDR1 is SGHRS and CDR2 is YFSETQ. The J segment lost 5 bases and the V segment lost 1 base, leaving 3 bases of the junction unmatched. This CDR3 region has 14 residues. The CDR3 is CASSLPSGTETQYF. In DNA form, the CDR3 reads TGCGCCAGCAGCTTGCCTAGCGGGACTGAGACCCAGTACTTC.

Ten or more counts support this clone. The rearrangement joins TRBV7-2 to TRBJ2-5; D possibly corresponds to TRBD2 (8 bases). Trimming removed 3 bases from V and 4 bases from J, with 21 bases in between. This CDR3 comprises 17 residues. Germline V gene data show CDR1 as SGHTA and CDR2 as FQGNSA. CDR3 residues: CASSLLDGRAGGETQYF. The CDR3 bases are TGTGCCAGCAGCTTGCTAGACGGGAGGGCAGGGGGAGAGACCCAGTACTTC.

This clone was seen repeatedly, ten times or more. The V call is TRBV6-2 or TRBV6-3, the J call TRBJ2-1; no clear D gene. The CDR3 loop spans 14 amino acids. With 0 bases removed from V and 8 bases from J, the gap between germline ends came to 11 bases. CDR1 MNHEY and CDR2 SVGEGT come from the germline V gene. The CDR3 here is CASSYSTPTHEQFF. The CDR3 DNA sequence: TGTGCCAGCAGTTACTCGACACCTACACATGAGCAGTTCTTC.

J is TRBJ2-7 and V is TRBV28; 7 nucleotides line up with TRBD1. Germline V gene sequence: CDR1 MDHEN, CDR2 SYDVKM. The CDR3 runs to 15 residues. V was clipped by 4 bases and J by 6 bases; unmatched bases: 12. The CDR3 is CASSSRDSPLGEQYF. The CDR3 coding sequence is TGTGCCAGCAGTTCCCGGGACAGTCCACTGGGCGAGCAGTACTTC. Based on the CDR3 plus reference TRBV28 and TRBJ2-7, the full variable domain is DVKVTQSSRYLVKRTGEKVFLECVQDMDHENMFWYRQDPGLGLRLIYFSYDVKMKEKGDIPEGYSVSREKKERFSLILESASTNQTSMYLCASSSRDSPLGEQYFGPGTRLTVT.

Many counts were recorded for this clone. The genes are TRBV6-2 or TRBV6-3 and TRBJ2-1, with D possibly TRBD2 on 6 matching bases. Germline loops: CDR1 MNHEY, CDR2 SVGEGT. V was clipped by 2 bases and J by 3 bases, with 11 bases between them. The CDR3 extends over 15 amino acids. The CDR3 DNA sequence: TGTGCCAGCAGTTACGTGGCGGGAAGCTACAATGAGCAGTTCTTC. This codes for CASSYVAGSYNEQFF.

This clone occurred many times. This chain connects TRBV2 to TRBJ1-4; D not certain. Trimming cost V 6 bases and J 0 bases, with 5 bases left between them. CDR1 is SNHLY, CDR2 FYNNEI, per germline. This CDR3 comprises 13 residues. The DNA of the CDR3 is TGTGCCAGCAGAGGATCAACTAATGAAAAACTGTTTTTT. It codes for CASRGSTNEKLFF. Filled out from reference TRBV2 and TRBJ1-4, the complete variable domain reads EPEVTQTPSHQVTQMGQEVILRCVPISNHLYFYWYRQILGQKVEFLVSFYNNEISEKSEIFDDQFSVERPDGSNFTLKIRSTKLEDSAMYFCASRGSTNEKLFFGSGTQLSVL.

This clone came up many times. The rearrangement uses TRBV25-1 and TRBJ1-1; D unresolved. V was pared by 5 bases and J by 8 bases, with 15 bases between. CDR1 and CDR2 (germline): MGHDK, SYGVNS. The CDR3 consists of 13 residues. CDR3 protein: CASSRMSAAEAFF. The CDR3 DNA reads TGTGCCAGCAGTAGAATGTCGGCGGCAGAAGCTTTCTTT.

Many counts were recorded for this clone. The CDR3 DNA follows: TGTGCCAGCAGTGAAGTAGCGGTGTCCTACGAGCAGTACTTC. This encodes CASSEVAVSYEQYF. The V gene is TRBV2, the J gene TRBJ2-7; maybe TRBD2 (6 bases). Trimming shortened V by 1 base and J by 1 base, and 8 bases separated the two germline ends. This CDR3 has 14 amino acids. CDR1 and CDR2 from the germline V gene are SNHLY and FYNNEI.

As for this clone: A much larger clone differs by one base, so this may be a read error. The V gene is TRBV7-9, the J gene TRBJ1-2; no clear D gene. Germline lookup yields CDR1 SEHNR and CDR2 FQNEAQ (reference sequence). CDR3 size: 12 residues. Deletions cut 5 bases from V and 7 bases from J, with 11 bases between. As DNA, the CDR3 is TGTGCCAGCAGCGCAAAGAGGGTTGGCTACACCTTC. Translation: CASSAKRVGYTF.

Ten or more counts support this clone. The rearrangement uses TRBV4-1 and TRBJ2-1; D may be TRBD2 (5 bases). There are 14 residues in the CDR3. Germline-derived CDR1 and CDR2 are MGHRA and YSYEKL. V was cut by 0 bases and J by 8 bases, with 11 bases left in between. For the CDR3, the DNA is TGCGCCAGCAGCCAAGATCCGAGGGCGTATGAGCAGTTCTTC. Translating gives CASSQDPRAYEQFF.

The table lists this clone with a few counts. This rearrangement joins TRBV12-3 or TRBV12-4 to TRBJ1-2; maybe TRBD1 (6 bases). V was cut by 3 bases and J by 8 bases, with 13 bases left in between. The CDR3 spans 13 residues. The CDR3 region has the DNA TGTGCCAGCAGTTTTAACAGGGTGGGCGGCTACACCTTC. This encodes CASSFNRVGGYTF.

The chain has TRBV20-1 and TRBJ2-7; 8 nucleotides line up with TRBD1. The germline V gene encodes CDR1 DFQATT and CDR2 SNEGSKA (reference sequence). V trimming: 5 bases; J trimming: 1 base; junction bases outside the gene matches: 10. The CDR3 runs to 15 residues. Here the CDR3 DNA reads TGCAGTGCTCGGACAGGGATGGCGAGTTCCTACGAGCAGTACTTC. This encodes CSARTGMASSYEQYF.

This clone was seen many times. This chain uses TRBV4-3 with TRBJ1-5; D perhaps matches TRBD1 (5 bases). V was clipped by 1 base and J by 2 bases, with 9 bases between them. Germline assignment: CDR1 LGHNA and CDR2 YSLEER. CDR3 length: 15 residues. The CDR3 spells CASSQATGGNQPQHF. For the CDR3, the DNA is TGCGCCAGCAGCCAAGCGACGGGGGGCAATCAGCCCCAGCATTTT.

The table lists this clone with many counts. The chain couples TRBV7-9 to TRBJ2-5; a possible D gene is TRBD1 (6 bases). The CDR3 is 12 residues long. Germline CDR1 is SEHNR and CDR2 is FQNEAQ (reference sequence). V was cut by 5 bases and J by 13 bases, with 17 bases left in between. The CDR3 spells CASSPFAADRYF. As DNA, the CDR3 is TGTGCCAGCAGCCCCTTTGCCGCGGACAGGTACTTC.

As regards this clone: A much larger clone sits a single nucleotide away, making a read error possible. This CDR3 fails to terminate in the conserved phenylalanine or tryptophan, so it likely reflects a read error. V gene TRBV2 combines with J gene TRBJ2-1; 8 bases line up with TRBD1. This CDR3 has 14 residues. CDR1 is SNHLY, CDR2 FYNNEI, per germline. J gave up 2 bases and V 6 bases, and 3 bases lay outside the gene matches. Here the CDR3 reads CASSMDRAYNEQFS. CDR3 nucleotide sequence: TGTGCCAGCAGCATGGACAGGGCCTACAATGAGCAGTTCTCC.

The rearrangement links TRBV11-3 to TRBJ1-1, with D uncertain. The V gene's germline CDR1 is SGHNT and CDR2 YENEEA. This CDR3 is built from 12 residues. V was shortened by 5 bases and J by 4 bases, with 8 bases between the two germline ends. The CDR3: CASSDDSTEAFF. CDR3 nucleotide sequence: TGTGCCAGCAGCGACGACTCCACTGAAGCTTTCTTT.

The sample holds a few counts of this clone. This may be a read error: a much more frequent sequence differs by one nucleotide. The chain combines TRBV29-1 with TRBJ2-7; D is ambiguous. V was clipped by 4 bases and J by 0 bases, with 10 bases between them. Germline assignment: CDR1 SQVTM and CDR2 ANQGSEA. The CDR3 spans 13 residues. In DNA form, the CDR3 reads TGCAGCGTTGCGTCATCTATCTCCTACGAGCAGTACTTC. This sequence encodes CSVASSISYEQYF.

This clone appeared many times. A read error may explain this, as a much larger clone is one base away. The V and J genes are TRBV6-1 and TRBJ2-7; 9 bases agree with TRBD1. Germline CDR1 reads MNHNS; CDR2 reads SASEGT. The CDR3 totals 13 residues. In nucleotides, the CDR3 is TGTGCCAGCACCCCAGGGGACAGGGAAGAGCAGTGCTTC. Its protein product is CASTPGDREEQCF.

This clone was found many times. The CDR3 DNA reads as TGTGCCAGCAGTTTTCGGAACATTCAGTACTTC. It yields the protein CASSFRNIQYF. This sequence joins TRBV28 and TRBJ2-4; D gene uncertain. V lost 3 bases to trimming and J lost 7 bases, with 4 bases between them. There are 11 residues in the CDR3. CDR1 MDHEN and CDR2 SYDVKM come from the germline V gene.

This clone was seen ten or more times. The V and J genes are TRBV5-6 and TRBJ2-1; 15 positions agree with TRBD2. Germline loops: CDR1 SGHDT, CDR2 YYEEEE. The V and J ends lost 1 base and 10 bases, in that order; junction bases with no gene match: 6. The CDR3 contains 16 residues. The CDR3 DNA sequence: TGTGCCAGCAGCTTGCCCGGACTAGCGGGAGGGGGGGAGCAGTTCTTC. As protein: CASSLPGLAGGGEQFF.

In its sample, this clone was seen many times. CDR3 residues: CASSLAPSGTYEQYF. In nucleotides, the CDR3 is TGTGCCAGCAGCTTAGCCCCTAGCGGGACCTACGAGCAGTACTTC. The chain has TRBV7-3 and TRBJ2-7; 9 bases line up with TRBD2. V lost 2 bases, J lost 2 bases, and 4 bases stayed unmatched. The germline V gene encodes CDR1 SGHTA and CDR2 FQGTGA. The CDR3 is 15 amino acids.

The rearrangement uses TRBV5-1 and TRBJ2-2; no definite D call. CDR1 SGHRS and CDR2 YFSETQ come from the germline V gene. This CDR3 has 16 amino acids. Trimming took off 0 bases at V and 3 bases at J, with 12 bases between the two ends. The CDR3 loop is CASSLVWKQDTGELFF. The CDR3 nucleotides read TGCGCCAGCAGCTTGGTGTGGAAACAAGACACCGGGGAGCTGTTTTTT.

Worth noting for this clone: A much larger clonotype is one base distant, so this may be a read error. The CDR3 sequence is CASILIDSYNEQFF. CDR3 DNA sequence: TGTGCCAGCATTTTAATTGACTCCTACAATGAGCAGTTCTTC. This chain connects TRBV27 to TRBJ2-1; D is uncertain. Germline CDR1 is MNHEY and CDR2 is SMNVEV (reference sequence). This CDR3 has 14 amino acids.